The 2 T cell receptor beta chains reported below all come from one sample, sequenced in a study of vaccination and CD4 T cells after COVID-19 (dated by TCRdb to about 2022). Their target antigens are unknown. The method was PCR. TCRdb shows the sequencer as Illumina iSeq 100. At the Johns Hopkins FTIC core, DNA from the cultured CD4+ T cells underwent TCR sequencing with the Oncomine TCR Beta short-read assay. Using fastp trimming at Q25 and MiXCR clonotype assembly, TCRdb reanalyzed the public sequencing data and kept in-frame beta chains. CDR3 protein sequences are deduplicated, and each keeps its most common genes and DNA. The sample table records some 20,000 distinct CDR3 sequences; about 68% of these occur just once. The ten top clones hold approximately 3.7% of the sample. Reading the label with the study, this specimen's treatment or condition is: roughly 10-day PBMC culture with coronavirus spike peptide pools or control peptides (ViraFEST assay).

Sequencing was done on a sample of CD4+ T cells from blood, cultured in vitro. These receptors originate from a human donor who had recovered from COVID-19.

This chain uses TRBV5-1 with TRBJ1-2; 7 nucleotides align to TRBD1. After removal of 4 bases from V and 6 bases from J, the junction contained 6 bases not matched to a gene. Germline CDR1 SGHRS, CDR2 YFSETQ. The CDR3 spans 13 residues. The CDR3 DNA follows: TGCGCCAGCAGCCCGGGGACAGCGAATGGCTACACCTTC. Its translation is CASSPGTANGYTF.

The CDR3 protein is CATSDSRTGDHGYTF. CDR3 coding DNA: TGTGCCACCAGTGACTCAAGGACAGGGGATCATGGCTACACCTTC. V is TRBV24-1 and J is TRBJ1-2, with 9 nucleotides matching TRBD1. The CDR3 runs 15 residues. The germline CDR1 and CDR2 sequences are KGHDR and SFDVKD. V trimming: 4 bases; J trimming: 6 bases; junction bases outside the gene matches: 8.